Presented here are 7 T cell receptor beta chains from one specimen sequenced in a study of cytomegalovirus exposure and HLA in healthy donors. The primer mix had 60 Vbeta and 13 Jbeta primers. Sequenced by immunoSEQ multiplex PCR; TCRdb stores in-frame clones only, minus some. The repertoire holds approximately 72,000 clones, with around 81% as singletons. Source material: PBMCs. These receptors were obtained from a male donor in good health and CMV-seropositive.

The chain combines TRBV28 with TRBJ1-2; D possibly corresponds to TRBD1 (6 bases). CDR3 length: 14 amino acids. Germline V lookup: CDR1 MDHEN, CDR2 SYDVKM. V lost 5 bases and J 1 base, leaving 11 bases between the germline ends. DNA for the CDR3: TGTGCCAGCAGTCCCCGACAGGTTAACTATGGCTACACCTTC. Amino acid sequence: CASSPRQVNYGYTF.

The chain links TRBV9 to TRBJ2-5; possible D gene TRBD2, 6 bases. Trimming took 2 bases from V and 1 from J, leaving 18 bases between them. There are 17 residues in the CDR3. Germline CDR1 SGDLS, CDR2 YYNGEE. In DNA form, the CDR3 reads TGTGCCAGCAGCGTCGGAGGAGGGAACCTAGGCCAAGAGACCCAGTACTTC. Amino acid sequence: CASSVGGGNLGQETQYF.

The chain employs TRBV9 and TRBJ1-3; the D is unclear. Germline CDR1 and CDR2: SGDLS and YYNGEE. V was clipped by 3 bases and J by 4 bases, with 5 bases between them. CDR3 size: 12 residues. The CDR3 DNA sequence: TGTGCCAGCAGCGATACAGGAAACACCATATATTTT. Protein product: CASSDTGNTIYF.

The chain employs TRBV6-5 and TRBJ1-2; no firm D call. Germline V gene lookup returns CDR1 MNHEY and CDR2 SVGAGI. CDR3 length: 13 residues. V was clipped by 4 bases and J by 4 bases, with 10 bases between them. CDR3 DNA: TGTGCCAGCAGTTTGACGGGTCCCTATGGCTACACCTTC. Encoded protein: CASSLTGPYGYTF.

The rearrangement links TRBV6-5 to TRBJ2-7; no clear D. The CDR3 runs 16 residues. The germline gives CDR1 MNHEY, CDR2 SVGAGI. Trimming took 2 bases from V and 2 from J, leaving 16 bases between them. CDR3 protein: CASSYTQHPQTYEQYF. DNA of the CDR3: TGTGCCAGCAGTTACACCCAACATCCCCAGACCTACGAGCAGTACTTC.

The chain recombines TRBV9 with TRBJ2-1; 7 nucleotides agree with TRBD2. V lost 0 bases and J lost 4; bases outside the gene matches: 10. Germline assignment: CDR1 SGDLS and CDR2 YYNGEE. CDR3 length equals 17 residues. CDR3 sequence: CASSVEPYSGQYNEQFF. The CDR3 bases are TGTGCCAGCAGCGTAGAACCCTATAGCGGGCAATACAATGAGCAGTTCTTC. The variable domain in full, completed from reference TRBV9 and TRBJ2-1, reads DSGVTQTPKHLITATGQRVTLRCSPRSGDLSVYWYQQSLDQGLQFLIQYYNGEERAKGNILERFSAQQFPDLHSELNLSSLELGDSALYFCASSVEPYSGQYNEQFFGPGTRLTVL.

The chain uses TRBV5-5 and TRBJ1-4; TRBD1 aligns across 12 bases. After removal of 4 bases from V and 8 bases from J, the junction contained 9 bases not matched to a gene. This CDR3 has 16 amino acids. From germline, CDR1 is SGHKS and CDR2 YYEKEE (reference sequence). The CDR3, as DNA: TGTGCCAGCAGCCCGGCCGGGACAGGGGGCCACGAAAAACTGTTTTTT. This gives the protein CASSPAGTGGHEKLFF.